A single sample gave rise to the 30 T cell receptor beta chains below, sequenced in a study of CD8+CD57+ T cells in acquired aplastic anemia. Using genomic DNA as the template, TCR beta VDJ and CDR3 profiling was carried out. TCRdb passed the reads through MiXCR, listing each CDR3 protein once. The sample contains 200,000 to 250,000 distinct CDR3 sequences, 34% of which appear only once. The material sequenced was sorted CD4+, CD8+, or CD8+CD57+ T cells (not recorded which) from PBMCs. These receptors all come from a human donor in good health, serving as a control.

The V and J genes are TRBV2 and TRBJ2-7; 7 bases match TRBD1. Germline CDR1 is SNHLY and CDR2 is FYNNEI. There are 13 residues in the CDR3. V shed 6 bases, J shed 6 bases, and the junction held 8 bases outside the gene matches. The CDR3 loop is CASRIDRDSEQYF. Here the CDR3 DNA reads TGTGCCAGCAGGATAGACAGGGATAGCGAGCAGTACTTC. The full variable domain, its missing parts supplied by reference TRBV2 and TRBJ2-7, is EPEVTQTPSHQVTQMGQEVILRCVPISNHLYFYWYRQILGQKVEFLVSFYNNEISEKSEIFDDQFSVERPDGSNFTLKIRSTKLEDSAMYFCASRIDRDSEQYFGPGTRLTVT.

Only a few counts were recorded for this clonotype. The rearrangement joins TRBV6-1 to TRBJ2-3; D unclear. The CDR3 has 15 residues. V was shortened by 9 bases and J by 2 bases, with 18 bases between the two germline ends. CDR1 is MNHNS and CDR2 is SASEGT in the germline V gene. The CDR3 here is CARPTNPKNTDTQYF. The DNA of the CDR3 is TGTGCCAGGCCCACCAATCCAAAGAACACAGATACGCAGTATTTT.

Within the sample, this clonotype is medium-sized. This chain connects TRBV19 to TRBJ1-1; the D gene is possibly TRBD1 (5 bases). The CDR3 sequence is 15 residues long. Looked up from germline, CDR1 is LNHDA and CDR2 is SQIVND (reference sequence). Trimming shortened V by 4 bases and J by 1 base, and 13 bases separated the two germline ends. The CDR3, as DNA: TGTGCCAGTAGTACTTGGCCGACAGAGAACACTGAAGCTTTCTTT. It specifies CASSTWPTENTEAFF.

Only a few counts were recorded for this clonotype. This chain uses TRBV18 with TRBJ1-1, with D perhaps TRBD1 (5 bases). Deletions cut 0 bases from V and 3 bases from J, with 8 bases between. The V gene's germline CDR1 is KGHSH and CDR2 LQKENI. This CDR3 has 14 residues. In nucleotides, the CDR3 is TGTGCCAGCTCACCACCGTCGACAGACACTGAAGCTTTCTTT. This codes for CASSPPSTDTEAFF.

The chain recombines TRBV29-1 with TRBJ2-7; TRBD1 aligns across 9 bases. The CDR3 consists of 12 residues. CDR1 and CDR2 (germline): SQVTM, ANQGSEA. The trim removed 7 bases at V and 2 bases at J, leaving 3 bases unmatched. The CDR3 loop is CSAGTGTYEQYF. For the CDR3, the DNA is TGCAGCGCTGGGACAGGGACCTACGAGCAGTACTTC.

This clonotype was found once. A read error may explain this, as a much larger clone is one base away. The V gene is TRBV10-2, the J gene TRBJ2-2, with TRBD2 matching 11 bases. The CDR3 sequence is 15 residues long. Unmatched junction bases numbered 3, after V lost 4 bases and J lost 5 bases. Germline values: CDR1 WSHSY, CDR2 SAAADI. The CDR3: CASSASGRPTGELFF. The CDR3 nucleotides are TGCGCCAGCAGTGCTAGCGGGAGGCCTACCGGGGAGCTGTTTTTT.

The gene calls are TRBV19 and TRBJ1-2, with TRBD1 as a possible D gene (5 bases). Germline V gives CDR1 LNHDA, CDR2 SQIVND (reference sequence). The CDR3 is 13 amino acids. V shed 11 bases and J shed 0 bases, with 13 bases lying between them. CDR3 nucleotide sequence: TGTGCCTGGAGACGGGGACCTAACTATGGCTACACCTTC. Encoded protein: CAWRRGPNYGYTF.

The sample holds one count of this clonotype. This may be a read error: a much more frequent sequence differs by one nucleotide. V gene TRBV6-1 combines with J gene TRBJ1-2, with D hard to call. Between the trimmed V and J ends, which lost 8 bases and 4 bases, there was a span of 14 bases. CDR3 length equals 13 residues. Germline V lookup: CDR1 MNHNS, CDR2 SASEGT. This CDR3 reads CASVESGFYGYTF. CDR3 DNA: TGTGCCAGCGTTGAGAGCGGTTTCTATGGCTACACCTTC.

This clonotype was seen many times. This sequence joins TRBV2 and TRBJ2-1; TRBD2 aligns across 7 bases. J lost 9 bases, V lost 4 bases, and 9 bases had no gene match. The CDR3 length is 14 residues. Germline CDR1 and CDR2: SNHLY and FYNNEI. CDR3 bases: TGTGCCAGCAGTGTCATCGGGAGGTCGACTGAGCAGTTCTTC. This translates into CASSVIGRSTEQFF.

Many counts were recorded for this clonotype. The CDR3 here is CASRQLSNQPQHF. DNA of the CDR3: TGTGCCAGCAGGCAGTTAAGCAATCAGCCCCAGCATTTT. The chain joins TRBV2 to TRBJ1-5, with unresolved D. The length of the CDR3 is 13 residues. Trimming pared 6 bases from V and 1 base from J, leaving 7 bases between. Germline V lookup: CDR1 SNHLY, CDR2 FYNNEI.

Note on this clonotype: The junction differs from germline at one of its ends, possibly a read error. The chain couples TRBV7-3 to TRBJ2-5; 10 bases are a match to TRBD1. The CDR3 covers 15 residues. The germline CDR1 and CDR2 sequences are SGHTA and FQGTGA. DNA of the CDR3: TGTGCCAGCAGCTTGAGGACAGGGGGACAAGAGACCCAGTGCTTC. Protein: CASSLRTGGQETQCF.

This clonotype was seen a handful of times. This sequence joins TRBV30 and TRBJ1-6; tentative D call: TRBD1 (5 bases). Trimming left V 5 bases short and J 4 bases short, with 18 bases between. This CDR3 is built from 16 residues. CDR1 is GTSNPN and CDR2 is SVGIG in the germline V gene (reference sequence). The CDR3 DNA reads TGTGCCTGGGCTAAGGTCACAGGATTTTATAATTCACCCCTCCACTTT. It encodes CAWAKVTGFYNSPLHF. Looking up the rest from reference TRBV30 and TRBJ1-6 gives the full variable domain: SQTIHQWPATLVQPVGSPLSLECTVEGTSNPNLYWYRQAAGRGLQLLFYSVGIGQISSEVPQNLSASRPQDRQFILSSKKLLLSDSGFYLCAWAKVTGFYNSPLHFGNGTRLTVT.

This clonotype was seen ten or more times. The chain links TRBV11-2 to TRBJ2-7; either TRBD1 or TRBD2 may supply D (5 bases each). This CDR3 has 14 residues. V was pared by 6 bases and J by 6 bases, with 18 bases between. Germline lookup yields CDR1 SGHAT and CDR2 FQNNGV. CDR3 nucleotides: TGTGCCAGCAGACCGGTAGCAGCGAGGGGCGAGCAGTACTTC. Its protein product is CASRPVAARGEQYF.

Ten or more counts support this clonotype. The CDR3: CASSPHGRGLETQYF. The DNA of the CDR3 is TGTGCCAGCAGCCCCCACGGAAGGGGGCTAGAGACCCAGTACTTC. This rearrangement joins TRBV9 to TRBJ2-5; 7 bases map to TRBD1. J gave up 4 bases and V 4 bases, and 10 bases lay outside the gene matches. The CDR3 has 15 amino acids. Per germline, CDR1 SGDLS and CDR2 YYNGEE.

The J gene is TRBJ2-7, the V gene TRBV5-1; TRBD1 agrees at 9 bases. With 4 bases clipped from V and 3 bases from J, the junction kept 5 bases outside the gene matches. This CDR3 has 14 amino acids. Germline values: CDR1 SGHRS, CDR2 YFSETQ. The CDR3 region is CASSPDRGGYEQYF. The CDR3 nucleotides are TGCGCCAGCAGCCCTGACAGGGGGGGCTACGAGCAGTACTTC.

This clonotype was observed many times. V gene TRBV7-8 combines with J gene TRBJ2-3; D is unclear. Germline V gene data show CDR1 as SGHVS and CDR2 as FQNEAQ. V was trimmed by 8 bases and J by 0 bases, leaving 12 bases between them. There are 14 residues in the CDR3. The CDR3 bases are TGTGCCAGCGGTCCCGGGCGTAGCACAGATACGCAGTATTTT. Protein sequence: CASGPGRSTDTQYF. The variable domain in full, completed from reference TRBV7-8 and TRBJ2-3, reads GAGVSQSPRYKVAKRGQDVALRCDPISGHVSLFWYQQALGQGPEFLTYFQNEAQLDKSGLPSDRFFAERPEGSVSTLKIQRTQQEDSAVYLCASGPGRSTDTQYFGPGTRLTVL.

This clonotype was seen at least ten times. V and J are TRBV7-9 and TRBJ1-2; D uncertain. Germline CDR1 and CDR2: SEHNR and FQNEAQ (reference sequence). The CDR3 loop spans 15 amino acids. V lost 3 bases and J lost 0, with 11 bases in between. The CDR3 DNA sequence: TGTGCCAGCAGCTTTACCGTTACGGCTAACTATGGCTACACCTTC. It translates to CASSFTVTANYGYTF. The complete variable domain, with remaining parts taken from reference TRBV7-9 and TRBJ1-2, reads DTGVSQNPRHKITKRGQNVTFRCDPISEHNRLYWYRQTLGQGPEFLTYFQNEAQLEKSRLLSDRFSAERPKGSFSTLEIQRTEQGDSAMYLCASSFTVTANYGYTFGSGTRLTVV.

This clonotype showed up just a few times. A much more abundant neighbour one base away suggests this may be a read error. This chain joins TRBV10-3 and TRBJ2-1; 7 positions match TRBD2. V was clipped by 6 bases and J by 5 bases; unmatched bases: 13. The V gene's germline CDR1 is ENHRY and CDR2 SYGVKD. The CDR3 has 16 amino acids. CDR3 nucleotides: TGTGCCATCAGAACCGGGACTGGCGGGGGTAACAATGAGCAGTTCTTC. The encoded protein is CAIRTGTGGGNNEQFF.

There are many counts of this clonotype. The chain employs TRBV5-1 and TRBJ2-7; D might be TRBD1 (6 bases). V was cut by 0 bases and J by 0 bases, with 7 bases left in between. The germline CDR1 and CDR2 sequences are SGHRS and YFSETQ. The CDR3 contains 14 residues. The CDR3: CASSLGTDSYEQYF. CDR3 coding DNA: TGCGCCAGCAGCTTGGGGACAGACTCCTACGAGCAGTACTTC. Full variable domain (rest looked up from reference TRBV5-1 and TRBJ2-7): KAGVTQTPRYLIKTRGQQVTLSCSPISGHRSVSWYQQTPGQGLQFLFEYFSETQRNKGNFPGRFSGRQFSNSRSEMNVSTLELGDSALYLCASSLGTDSYEQYFGPGTRLTVT.

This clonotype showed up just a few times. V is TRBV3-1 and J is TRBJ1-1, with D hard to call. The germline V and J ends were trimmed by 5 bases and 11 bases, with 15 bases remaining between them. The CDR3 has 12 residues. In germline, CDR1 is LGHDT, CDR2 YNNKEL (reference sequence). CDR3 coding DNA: TGTGCCAGCAGCTATCCGGGTGCCGGCGCTTTCTTT. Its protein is CASSYPGAGAFF.

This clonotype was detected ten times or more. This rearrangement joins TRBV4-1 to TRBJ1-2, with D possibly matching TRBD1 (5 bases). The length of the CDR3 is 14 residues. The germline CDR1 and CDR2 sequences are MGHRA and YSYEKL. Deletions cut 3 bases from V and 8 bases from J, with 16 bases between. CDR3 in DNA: TGCGCCAGCAGCCAGCTAAGGGGAATCACGGGCTACACCTTC. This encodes CASSQLRGITGYTF.

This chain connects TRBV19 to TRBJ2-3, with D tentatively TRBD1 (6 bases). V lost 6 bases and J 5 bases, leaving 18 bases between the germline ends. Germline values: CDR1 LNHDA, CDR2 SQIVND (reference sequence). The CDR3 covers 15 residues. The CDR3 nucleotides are TGTGCCAGTAGGCAGGGGCAGCGACGCGGAGATACGCAGTATTTT. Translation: CASRQGQRRGDTQYF.

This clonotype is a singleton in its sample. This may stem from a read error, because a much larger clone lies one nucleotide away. CDR3 nucleotides: TGTACCAGCAGCCGGGACAGGTCTGGGTATGGCTACACCTTC. This codes for CTSSRDRSGYGYTF. V and J are TRBV6-4 and TRBJ1-2; 8 nucleotides match TRBD1. This CDR3 has 14 amino acids. The germline gives CDR1 MRHNA, CDR2 SNTAGT.

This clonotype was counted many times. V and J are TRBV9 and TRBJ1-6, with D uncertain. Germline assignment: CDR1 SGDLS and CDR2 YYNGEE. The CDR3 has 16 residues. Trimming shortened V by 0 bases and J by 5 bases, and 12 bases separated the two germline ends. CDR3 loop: CASSVDSRVDNSPLHF. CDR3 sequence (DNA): TGTGCCAGCAGCGTAGATTCCCGGGTTGATAATTCACCCCTCCACTTT.

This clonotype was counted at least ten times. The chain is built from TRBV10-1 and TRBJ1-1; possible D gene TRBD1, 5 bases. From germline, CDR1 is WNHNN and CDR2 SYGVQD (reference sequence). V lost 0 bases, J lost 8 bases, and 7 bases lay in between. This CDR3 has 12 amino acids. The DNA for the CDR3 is TGCGCCAGCAGTGAGTCGGGGGGAGAAGCTTTCTTT. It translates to CASSESGGEAFF.

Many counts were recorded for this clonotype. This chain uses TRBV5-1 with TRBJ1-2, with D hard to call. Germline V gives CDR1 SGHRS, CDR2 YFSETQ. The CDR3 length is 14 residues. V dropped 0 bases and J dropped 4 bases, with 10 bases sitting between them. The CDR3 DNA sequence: TGCGCCAGCAGCTTGGGTACAGTCGGCTATGGCTACACCTTC. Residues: CASSLGTVGYGYTF.

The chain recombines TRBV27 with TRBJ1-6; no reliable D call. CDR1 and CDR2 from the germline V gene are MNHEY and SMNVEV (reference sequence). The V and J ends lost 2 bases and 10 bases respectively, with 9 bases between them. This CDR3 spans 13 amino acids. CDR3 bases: TGTGCCAGCAGTTTAGTTAGGGAATCACCCCTCCACTTT. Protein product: CASSLVRESPLHF.

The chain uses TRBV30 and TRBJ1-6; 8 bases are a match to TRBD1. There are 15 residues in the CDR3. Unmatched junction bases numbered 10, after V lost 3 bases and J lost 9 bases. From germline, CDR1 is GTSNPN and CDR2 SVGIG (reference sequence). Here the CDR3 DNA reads TGTGCCTGGAGAAAGACACAGGGGGTTAGTTCACCCCTCCACTTT. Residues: CAWRKTQGVSSPLHF. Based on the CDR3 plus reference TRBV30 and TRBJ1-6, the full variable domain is SQTIHQWPATLVQPVGSPLSLECTVEGTSNPNLYWYRQAAGRGLQLLFYSVGIGQISSEVPQNLSASRPQDRQFILSSKKLLLSDSGFYLCAWRKTQGVSSPLHFGNGTRLTVT.

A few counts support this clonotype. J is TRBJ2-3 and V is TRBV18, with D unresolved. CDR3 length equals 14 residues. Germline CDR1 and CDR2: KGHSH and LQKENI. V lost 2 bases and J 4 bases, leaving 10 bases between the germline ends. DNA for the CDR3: TGTGCCAGCTCACCAATCCGTGTTTCAGATACGCAGTATTTT. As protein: CASSPIRVSDTQYF. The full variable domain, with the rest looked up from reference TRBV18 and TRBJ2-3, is NAGVMQNPRHLVRRRGQEARLRCSPMKGHSHVYWYRQLPEEGLKFMVYLQKENIIDESGMPKERFSAEFPKEGPSILRIQQVVRGDSAAYFCASSPIRVSDTQYFGPGTRLTVL.

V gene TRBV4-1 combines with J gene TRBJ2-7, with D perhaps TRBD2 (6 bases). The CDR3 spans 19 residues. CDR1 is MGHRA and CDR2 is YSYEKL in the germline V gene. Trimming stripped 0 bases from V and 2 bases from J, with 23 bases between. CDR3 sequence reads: CASSQDYPGWGDHTYEQYF. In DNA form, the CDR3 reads TGCGCCAGCAGCCAAGATTATCCGGGGTGGGGGGACCACACCTACGAGCAGTACTTC.